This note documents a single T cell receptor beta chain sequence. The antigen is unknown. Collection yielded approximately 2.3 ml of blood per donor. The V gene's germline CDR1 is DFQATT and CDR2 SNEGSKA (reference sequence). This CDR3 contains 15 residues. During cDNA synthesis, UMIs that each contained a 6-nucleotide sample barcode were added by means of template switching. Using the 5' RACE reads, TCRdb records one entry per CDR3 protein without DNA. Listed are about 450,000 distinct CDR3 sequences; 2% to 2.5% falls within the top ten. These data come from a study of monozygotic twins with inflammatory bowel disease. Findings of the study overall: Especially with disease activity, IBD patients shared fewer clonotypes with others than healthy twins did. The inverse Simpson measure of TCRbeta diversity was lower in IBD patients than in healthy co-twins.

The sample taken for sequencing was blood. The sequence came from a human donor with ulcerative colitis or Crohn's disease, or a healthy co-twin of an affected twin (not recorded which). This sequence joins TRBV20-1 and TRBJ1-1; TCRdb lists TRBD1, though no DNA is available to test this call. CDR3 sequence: CSARAGGVGNTEAFF.